This TCR beta chain was sequenced for a study of OX40 agonist ivuxolimab in advanced cancers. Study information: Dose-escalation patients had hepatocellular carcinoma, melanoma, renal cell or head and neck cancer. Past anti-PD-1, anti-PD-L1 or anti-CTLA-4 therapy was accepted, and 35% to 45% had received some. General observations from the study: In the 0.1-3.0 mg/kg groups, partial responders showed among the lowest expansion.

The CDR3 loop spans 15 amino acids. V was pared by 5 bases and J by 7 bases, with 20 bases between. The V gene's germline CDR1 is MDHEN and CDR2 SYDVKM. Note on this clone: What it binds is unknown.

TCRdb's copy holds only in-frame clones and misses some; the assay was immunoSEQ multiplex PCR. The sample records roughly 45,000 clones, around 90% being singletons. The chain joins TRBV28 to TRBJ2-5; D is ambiguous. This specimen was CD4+ or CD8+ T cells sorted from blood, taken in a trial of the OX40 agonist ivuxolimab. This TCR came from an adult with an advanced solid tumor such as melanoma, head and neck, liver or kidney cancer. The CDR3 DNA follows: TGTGCCAGCAGTCCCTCGCGCACCCGAAAAGGGACCCAGTACTTC. This sequence encodes CASSPSRTRKGTQYF. Filled out from reference TRBV28 and TRBJ2-5, the complete variable domain reads DVKVTQSSRYLVKRTGEKVFLECVQDMDHENMFWYRQDPGLGLRLIYFSYDVKMKEKGDIPEGYSVSREKKERFSLILESASTNQTSMYLCASSPSRTRKGTQYFGPGTRLLVL.